This T cell receptor (beta chain) was documented in a study of T cells in Graves' hyperthyroidism and ophthalmopathy. For this clonotype: The target antigen is unknown.

RNA transcripts provided the source from which TCR beta CDR3 regions were amplified. Initially, a first-round RT-PCR of the TCR CDR3 employed the HTBI primer set. TCRdb processed the multiplex PCR reads anew with MiXCR; each CDR3 protein has one entry. The table lists 560,000 or so distinct CDR3 sequences, around 42% of them singletons. Together with thyroid ultrasound, orbital computed tomography, serum thyroxine and TRAb, clinical symptoms were used for diagnoses. Study findings and constraints: By a 13 V-J model, ophthalmopathy was set apart from stable hyperthyroidism. Researchers found most expanded thyroid clonotypes above 0.001 in blood as well.

This receptor was obtained from a woman aged 18-29 years with Graves' hyperthyroidism. Input material: peripheral blood or thyroid tissue (not recorded which).

CDR3 sequence (DNA): TGTGCCAGCAGCTTAGTCAGGGGGGCGGAGACCCAGTACTTC. Encoded protein: CASSLVRGAETQYF. The chain employs TRBV7-2 and TRBJ2-5; maybe TRBD1 (7 bases). V was clipped by 1 base and J by 5 bases, with 11 bases between them. Germline V gene lookup returns CDR1 SGHTA and CDR2 FQGNSA. The length of the CDR3 is 14 residues.